This record concerns one T cell receptor beta chain sequence. Its antigen is unknown. This specimen belongs to a study of cytomegalovirus exposure and HLA in healthy donors. The V and J ends lost 4 bases and 1 base respectively, with 15 bases between them. The germline gives CDR1 SGHTS, CDR2 YDEGEE. CDR3 size: 16 residues. Whole-study findings and limits: In vitro confirmation showed three CMV-associated chains to be CMV antigen specific.

Healthy bone marrow donors formed the donor group. PCR primers comprised 60 Vbeta and 13 Jbeta primers. Method: immunoSEQ multiplex PCR; TCRdb's copy keeps in-frame clones and lacks some. The data contain about 97,000 clones, about four fifths of them singletons. Input material: PBMCs. The sequence was collected from a woman aged 40 to 50 in good health and CMV-seronegative. The chain combines TRBV5-8 with TRBJ1-3, with no clear D. CDR3 bases: TGTGCCAGCAGCCTAGCTTATCAGGTGTCTGGAAACACCATATATTTT. Translation gives CASSLAYQVSGNTIYF. Using reference TRBV5-8 and TRBJ1-3 for the parts outside the CDR3, the full variable domain is EAGVTQSPTHLIKTRGQQATLRCSPISGHTSVYWYQQALGLGLQFLLWYDEGEERNRGNFPPRFSGRQFPNYSSELNVNALELEDSALYLCASSLAYQVSGNTIYFGEGSWLTVV.